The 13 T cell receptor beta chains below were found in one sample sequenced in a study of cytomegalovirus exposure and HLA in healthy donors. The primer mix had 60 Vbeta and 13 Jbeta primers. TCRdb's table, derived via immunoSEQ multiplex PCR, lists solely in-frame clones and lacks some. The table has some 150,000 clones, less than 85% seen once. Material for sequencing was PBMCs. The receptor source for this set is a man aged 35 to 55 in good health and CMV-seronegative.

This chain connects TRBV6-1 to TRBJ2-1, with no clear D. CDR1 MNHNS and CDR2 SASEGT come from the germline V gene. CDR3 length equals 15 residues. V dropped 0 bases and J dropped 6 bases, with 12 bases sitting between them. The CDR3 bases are TGTGCCAGCAGTGAAGCGTTGGGCCCAGGCAATGAGCAGTTCTTC. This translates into CASSEALGPGNEQFF.

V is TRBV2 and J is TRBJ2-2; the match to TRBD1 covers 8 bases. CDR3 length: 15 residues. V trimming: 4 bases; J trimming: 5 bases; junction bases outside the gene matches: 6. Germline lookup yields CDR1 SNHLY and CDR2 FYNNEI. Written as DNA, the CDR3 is TGTGCCAGCAGTGGCCTCAGGACAGGGACCGGGGAGCTGTTTTTT. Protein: CASSGLRTGTGELFF.

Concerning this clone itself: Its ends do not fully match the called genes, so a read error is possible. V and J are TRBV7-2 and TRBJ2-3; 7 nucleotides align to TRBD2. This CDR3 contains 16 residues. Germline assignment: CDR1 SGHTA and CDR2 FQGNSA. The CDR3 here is CASSLRRDYTTNTQYF. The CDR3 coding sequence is TGTGCCAGCAGCTTGCGGCGGGACTACACCACAAATACGCAGTATTTT.

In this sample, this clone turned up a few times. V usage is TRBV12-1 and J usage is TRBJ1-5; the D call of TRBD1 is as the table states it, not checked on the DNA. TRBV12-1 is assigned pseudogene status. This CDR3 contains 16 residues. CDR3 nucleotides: TGTGCCAGCAGCCGGGACAGCAGATATAGCAATCAGCCCCAGCATTTT. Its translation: CASSRDSRYSNQPQHF.

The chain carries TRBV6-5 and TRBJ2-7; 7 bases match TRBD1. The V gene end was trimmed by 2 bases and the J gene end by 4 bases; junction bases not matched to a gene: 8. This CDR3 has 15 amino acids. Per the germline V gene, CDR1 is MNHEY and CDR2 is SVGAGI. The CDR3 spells CASSYATGAQYEQYF. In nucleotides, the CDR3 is TGTGCCAGCAGTTACGCCACAGGGGCCCAGTACGAGCAGTACTTC.

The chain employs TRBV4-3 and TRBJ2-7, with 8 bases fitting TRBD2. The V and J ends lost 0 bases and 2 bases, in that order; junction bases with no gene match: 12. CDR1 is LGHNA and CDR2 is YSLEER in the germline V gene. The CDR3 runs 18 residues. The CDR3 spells CASSQEAALTGGTYEQYF. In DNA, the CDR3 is TGCGCCAGCAGCCAAGAAGCTGCCTTAACGGGGGGGACCTACGAGCAGTACTTC.

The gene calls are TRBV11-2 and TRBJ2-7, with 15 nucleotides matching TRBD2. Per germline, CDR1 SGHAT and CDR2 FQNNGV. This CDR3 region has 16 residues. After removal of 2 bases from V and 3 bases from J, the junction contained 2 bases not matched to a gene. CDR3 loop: CASSLRTSGRVYEQYF. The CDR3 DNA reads TGTGCCAGCAGCTTAAGGACTAGCGGGAGGGTCTACGAGCAGTACTTC.

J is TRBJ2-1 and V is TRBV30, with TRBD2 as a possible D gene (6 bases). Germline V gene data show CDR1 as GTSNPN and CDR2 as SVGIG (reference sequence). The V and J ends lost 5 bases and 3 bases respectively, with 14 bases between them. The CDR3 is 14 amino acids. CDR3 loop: CAWGAGTDYNEQFF. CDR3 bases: TGTGCCTGGGGGGCCGGGACTGACTACAATGAGCAGTTCTTC.

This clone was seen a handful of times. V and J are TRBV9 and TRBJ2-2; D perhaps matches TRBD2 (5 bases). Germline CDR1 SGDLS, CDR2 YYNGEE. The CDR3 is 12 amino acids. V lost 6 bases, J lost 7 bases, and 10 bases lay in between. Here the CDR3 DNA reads TGTGCCAGCACCTTCGGGAACGGGGAGCTGTTTTTT. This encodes CASTFGNGELFF.

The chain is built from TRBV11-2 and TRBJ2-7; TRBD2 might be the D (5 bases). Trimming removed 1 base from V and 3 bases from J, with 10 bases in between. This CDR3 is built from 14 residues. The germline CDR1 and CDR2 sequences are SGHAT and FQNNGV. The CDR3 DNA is TGTGCCAGCAGCTTAGTGGTCGGGGACTACGAGCAGTACTTC. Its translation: CASSLVVGDYEQYF.

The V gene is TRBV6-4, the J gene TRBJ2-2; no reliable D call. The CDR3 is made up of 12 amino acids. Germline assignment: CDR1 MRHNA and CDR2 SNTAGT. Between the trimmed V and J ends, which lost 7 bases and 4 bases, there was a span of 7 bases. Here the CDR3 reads CASTAGTGELFF. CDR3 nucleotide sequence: TGTGCCAGCACCGCAGGCACCGGGGAGCTGTTTTTT.

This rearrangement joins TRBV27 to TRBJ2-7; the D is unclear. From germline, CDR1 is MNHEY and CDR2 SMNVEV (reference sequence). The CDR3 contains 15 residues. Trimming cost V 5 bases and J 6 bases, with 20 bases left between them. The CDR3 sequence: CASSAPGSSLVEQYF. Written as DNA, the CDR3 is TGTGCCAGCAGTGCCCCCGGGTCGAGCCTAGTCGAGCAGTACTTC.

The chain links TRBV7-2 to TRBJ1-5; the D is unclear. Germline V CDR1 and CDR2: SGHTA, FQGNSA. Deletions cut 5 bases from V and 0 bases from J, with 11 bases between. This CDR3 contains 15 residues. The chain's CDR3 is CASSPLFNSNQPQHF. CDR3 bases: TGTGCCAGCAGCCCACTCTTCAATAGCAATCAGCCCCAGCATTTT.